This T cell receptor (beta chain) was retrieved from a study of cytomegalovirus exposure and HLA in healthy donors. After removal of 5 bases from V and 2 bases from J, the junction contained 7 bases not matched to a gene. Per the germline V gene, CDR1 is SGDLS and CDR2 is YYNGEE. CDR3 length: 15 residues. Broader study findings: It was in a later analysis that TCR association rates were seen to vary by HLA locus, highest for DRB1 and lowest for HLA-C. In vitro experiments confirmed that three CMV-associated chains were specific for CMV antigens.

As regards this clone: Its antigen is still unknown.

It was with 60 Vbeta and 13 Jbeta primers that the PCR ran. In the study's own analysis: Some 10 million of tens of millions of unique TCR beta chains were shared, per a later count. Using immunoSEQ multiplex PCR, the repertoire was profiled, and TCRdb retains in-frame clones only, with some absent. V and J calls and clone size are given by that table; D and trimming were obtained from the DNA. Of about 200,000 clones listed, around three quarters are singletons. This receptor was taken from a man under 40 in good health and CMV-seronegative. This sequence joins TRBV9 and TRBJ2-7, with 10 positions matching TRBD1. Source material: PBMCs. The CDR3 bases are TGTGCCAGCAGTGCTTTCGGGACAGGGGCCTACGAGCAGTACTTC. Translated: CASSAFGTGAYEQYF.